Presented here are 21 T cell receptor beta chains from one specimen sequenced in a study of technical replicates of blood from a few donors. TCRdb keeps only in-frame clones here, not all; method: immunoSEQ multiplex PCR. Here the sample spans about 85,000 clones, approximately 94% being singletons. The sample taken for sequencing was T cells isolated from PBMCs. Receptor source: a human donor in good health.

J is TRBJ1-2 and V is TRBV7-9; perhaps TRBD1 as D (6 bases). Trimming pared 4 bases from V and 0 bases from J, leaving 21 bases between. The CDR3 runs 18 residues. Germline assignment: CDR1 SEHNR and CDR2 FQNEAQ (reference sequence). This CDR3 reads CASSSNRESDQANYGYTF. In nucleotides, the CDR3 is TGTGCCAGCAGCTCTAACAGGGAGTCAGACCAAGCTAACTATGGCTACACCTTC. The whole variable domain, remainder taken from reference TRBV7-9 and TRBJ1-2, is DTGVSQNPRHKITKRGQNVTFRCDPISEHNRLYWYRQTLGQGPEFLTYFQNEAQLEKSRLLSDRFSAERPKGSFSTLEIQRTEQGDSAMYLCASSSNRESDQANYGYTFGSGTRLTVV.

This sequence joins TRBV28 and TRBJ2-5, with no clear D. Trimming left V 3 bases short and J 7 bases short, with 6 bases between. The germline V gene has CDR1 MDHEN and CDR2 SYDVKM. This CDR3 has 11 residues. CDR3 sequence: CASSFTGTQYF. The CDR3 coding sequence is TGTGCCAGCAGTTTTACGGGGACCCAGTACTTC.

The genes are TRBV7-9 and TRBJ2-5; 9 bases line up with TRBD2. CDR3 length equals 16 residues. Trimming took 4 bases from V and 4 from J; bases not matched to a gene: 10. The germline CDR1 and CDR2 sequences are SEHNR and FQNEAQ (reference sequence). CDR3 amino acids: CASSSLYSGSRETQYF. The CDR3 bases are TGTGCCAGCAGCTCTCTATATAGCGGGAGCAGAGAGACCCAGTACTTC.

The chain joins TRBV9 to TRBJ2-2; 14 bases are shared with TRBD2. Trimming cost V 2 bases and J 6 bases; bases outside gene matches: 6. This CDR3 spans 17 amino acids. The germline CDR1 and CDR2 sequences are SGDLS and YYNGEE. The DNA of the CDR3 is TGTGCCAGCAGCGTCCAGGGACTAGCGGGAGTTCCCGGGGAGCTGTTTTTT. Encoded protein: CASSVQGLAGVPGELFF.

This chain connects TRBV6-6 to TRBJ1-2; D may be TRBD1 (5 bases). CDR1 and CDR2 from the germline V gene are MNHNY and SVGAGI (reference sequence). Trimming took 4 bases from V and 2 from J, leaving 11 bases between them. The CDR3 runs 14 residues. The CDR3 loop reads CASSLAGRNYGYTF. CDR3 in DNA: TGTGCCAGCAGTTTGGCAGGGCGGAACTATGGCTACACCTTC.

This chain connects TRBV5-1 to TRBJ1-3, with D unclear. Trimming stripped 4 bases from V and 2 bases from J, with 16 bases between. CDR1 and CDR2 (germline): SGHRS, YFSETQ. This CDR3 has 16 amino acids. CDR3 residues: CASSDSPGGTGNTIYF. The CDR3 bases are TGCGCCAGCAGCGACTCGCCGGGAGGGACTGGAAACACCATATATTTT.

The chain has TRBV5-4 and TRBJ1-2, with TRBD1 identical over 10 bases. Germline-derived CDR1 and CDR2 are SGHNT and YYREEE (reference sequence). The CDR3 has 14 amino acids. Losses at the gene ends were 4 bases for V and 7 bases for J; bases not matched to a gene: 7. CDR3 nucleotides: TGTGCCAGCAGCGCCCTCGGGACAGGGGCTGGCTACACCTTC. This gives the protein CASSALGTGAGYTF.

The chain has TRBV2 and TRBJ2-7; no clear D. The CDR3 consists of 13 residues. The V gene's germline CDR1 is SNHLY and CDR2 FYNNEI. V lost 4 bases to trimming and J lost 4 bases, with 11 bases between them. In DNA form, the CDR3 reads TGTGCCAGCAGTGCGCAGACACCTTACGAGCAGTACTTC. Its protein is CASSAQTPYEQYF.

This chain links TRBV28 with TRBJ2-1; D is perhaps TRBD1 (6 bases). This CDR3 comprises 16 residues. CDR1 MDHEN and CDR2 SYDVKM come from the germline V gene. V lost 5 bases to trimming and J lost 0 bases, with 14 bases between them. Here the CDR3 DNA reads TGTGCCAGCAGTCCCCTCGCAGGGGACTCCTACAATGAGCAGTTCTTC. Protein product: CASSPLAGDSYNEQFF.

This chain uses TRBV2 with TRBJ1-1, with 7 bases identical to TRBD1. This CDR3 is 14 amino acids long. V shed 5 bases and J 3 bases; nucleotides not matched to a gene: 6. Germline lookup yields CDR1 SNHLY and CDR2 FYNNEI. The CDR3 reads CASSPQGVYTEAFF. CDR3 bases: TGTGCCAGCAGTCCTCAGGGGGTTTACACTGAAGCTTTCTTT.

The chain couples TRBV27 to TRBJ2-2, with unresolved D. V lost 5 bases to trimming and J lost 6 bases, with 13 bases between them. CDR1 is MNHEY, CDR2 SMNVEV, per germline (reference sequence). CDR3 length: 14 amino acids. The CDR3 DNA reads TGTGCCAGCAGTCCCCTGACACGATCCGGGGAGCTGTTTTTT. Protein sequence: CASSPLTRSGELFF.

The V and J genes are TRBV6-5 and TRBJ2-7; maybe TRBD1 (5 bases). V was shortened by 5 bases and J by 6 bases, with 20 bases between the two germline ends. CDR3 length: 15 amino acids. In germline, CDR1 is MNHEY, CDR2 SVGAGI. CDR3 protein: CASSPSGPLRGEQYF. The CDR3 bases are TGTGCCAGCAGTCCCTCCGGGCCTCTAAGGGGCGAGCAGTACTTC.

V is TRBV7-9 and J is TRBJ1-2; 9 nucleotides align to TRBD1. The CDR3 extends over 14 amino acids. Per the germline V gene, CDR1 is SEHNR and CDR2 is FQNEAQ (reference sequence). Losses at the gene ends were 0 bases for V and 7 bases for J; bases not matched to a gene: 3. CDR3 bases: TGTGCCAGCAGCTTAGCCGGGACAGGGACTGGCTACACCTTC. Translating it yields CASSLAGTGTGYTF.

This chain links TRBV10-1 with TRBJ2-2; 11 bases agree with TRBD2. There are 15 residues in the CDR3. The V segment lost 7 bases and the J segment 2 bases; nucleotides outside the gene matches: 3. Germline V gene lookup returns CDR1 WNHNN and CDR2 SYGVQD (reference sequence). CDR3 nucleotides: TGCGCCAGCAACGGGACTAGCGGTAACACCGGGGAGCTGTTTTTT. It encodes CASNGTSGNTGELFF.

Only a few counts were recorded for this clone. This chain connects TRBV7-2 to TRBJ1-1; 7 bases match TRBD1. V trimming: 4 bases; J trimming: 11 bases; junction bases outside the gene matches: 10. The CDR3 runs to 13 residues. Germline lookup yields CDR1 SGHTA and CDR2 FQGNSA. The CDR3 loop is CASSSYRQGWAFF. CDR3 nucleotides: TGTGCCAGCAGCTCCTACCGACAGGGTTGGGCTTTCTTT.

The rearrangement uses TRBV6-5 and TRBJ2-7, with 11 nucleotides matching TRBD1. Per the germline V gene, CDR1 is MNHEY and CDR2 is SVGAGI. This CDR3 has 13 residues. Germline trimming cut 7 bases from V and 5 bases from J; bases unmatched to any gene: 4. CDR3 in amino acids: CASTRTGGHEQYF. CDR3 nucleotides: TGTGCCAGCACCAGGACAGGGGGCCACGAGCAGTACTTC.

This sequence joins TRBV28 and TRBJ2-1, with a possible D match to TRBD2 (7 bases). CDR1 is MDHEN, CDR2 SYDVKM, per germline. This CDR3 contains 15 residues. V was trimmed by 5 bases and J by 0 bases, leaving 11 bases between them. CDR3 loop: CASSGGASSYNEQFF. The DNA for the CDR3 is TGTGCCAGCAGTGGGGGGGCAAGCTCCTACAATGAGCAGTTCTTC.

The gene calls are TRBV9 and TRBJ1-4; TRBD1 matches 7 bases. Germline values: CDR1 SGDLS, CDR2 YYNGEE. The CDR3 is 15 residues long. V was clipped by 0 bases and J by 8 bases; unmatched bases: 7. CDR3: CASSVAEGAQEKLFF. CDR3 nucleotides: TGTGCCAGCAGCGTAGCTGAGGGGGCGCAAGAAAAACTGTTTTTT.

The chain is built from TRBV4-3 and TRBJ2-3; D gene uncertain. The V gene lost 0 bases and the J gene lost 4 bases, with 17 bases spanning the gap. This CDR3 has 17 residues. Germline CDR1 reads LGHNA; CDR2 reads YSLEER. For the CDR3, the DNA is TGCGCCAGCAGCCAAGAAGCCCTACCGCTCCGGGCAGATACGCAGTATTTT. Amino acids: CASSQEALPLRADTQYF.

This sequence joins TRBV9 and TRBJ2-1; tentatively, D is TRBD1 (6 bases). The CDR3 spans 13 residues. The germline gives CDR1 SGDLS, CDR2 YYNGEE. V lost 5 bases to trimming and J lost 5 bases, with 11 bases between them. Written as DNA, the CDR3 is TGTGCCAGCAGAGGGGGTACGAACAATGAGCAGTTCTTC. This gives the protein CASRGGTNNEQFF.

The V and J genes are TRBV6-5 and TRBJ2-7, with D unclear. The germline gives CDR1 MNHEY, CDR2 SVGAGI. This CDR3 has 13 amino acids. Trimming left V 2 bases short and J 3 bases short, with 8 bases between. CDR3 nucleotide sequence: TGTGCCAGCAGTTACGATGCCTACTACGAGCAGTACTTC. Its translation is CASSYDAYYEQYF.